Each of the 9 T cell receptor beta chains below was sequenced from the same sample in a study of OX40 agonist ivuxolimab in advanced cancers. Profiled with immunoSEQ multiplex PCR; TCRdb holds only in-frame clones, not every one. Of around 60,000 clones in the sample, around nine tenths were seen once. The material sequenced was CD4+ or CD8+ T cells sorted from blood, taken in a trial of the OX40 agonist ivuxolimab. The receptor set was obtained from an adult with an advanced solid tumor such as melanoma, head and neck, liver or kidney cancer.

In DNA, the CDR3 is TGTGCCAGCTCACCACACAGGGAGAACACCGGGGAGCTGTTTTTT. This encodes CASSPHRENTGELFF. The chain uses TRBV18 and TRBJ2-2; tentatively, D is TRBD1 (6 bases). This CDR3 spans 15 amino acids. V dropped 1 base and J dropped 1 base, with 7 bases sitting between them. Germline V lookup: CDR1 KGHSH, CDR2 LQKENI.

The rearrangement joins TRBV11-2 to TRBJ1-1; maybe TRBD1 (5 bases). Germline V gene sequence: CDR1 SGHAT, CDR2 FQNNGV. V was pared by 1 base and J by 4 bases, with 7 bases between. The CDR3 length is 13 residues. The CDR3 coding sequence is TGTGCCAGCAGCTTAGTCGGGACCACTGAAGCTTTCTTT. It is translated as CASSLVGTTEAFF.

This clone was counted a single time. This chain connects TRBV6-1 to TRBJ1-5, with a tentative D call TRBD1 (6 bases). Deletions cut 6 bases from V and 1 base from J, with 13 bases between. This CDR3 has 15 amino acids. Germline V gene lookup returns CDR1 MNHNS and CDR2 SASEGT. In nucleotides, the CDR3 is TGTGCCAGCAGCCCGACAGGTCTCAGCAATCAGCCCCAGCATTTT. Residues: CASSPTGLSNQPQHF.

This chain joins TRBV27 and TRBJ1-6; weak D call: TRBD1 (6 bases). This CDR3 spans 14 amino acids. Germline CDR1 and CDR2: MNHEY and SMNVEV (reference sequence). Trimming removed 5 bases at V and 7 bases at J, with 12 bases between. CDR3 in amino acids: CASSPGQQNSPLHF. CDR3 bases: TGTGCCAGCAGTCCAGGACAGCAGAATTCACCCCTCCACTTT.

This CDR3 is CASSLQGRGNTIYF. In DNA form, the CDR3 reads TGTGCCAGCAGTCTACAGGGGCGGGGAAACACCATATATTTT. The chain links TRBV28 to TRBJ1-3; 7 bases match TRBD1. Unmatched junction bases numbered 5, after V lost 5 bases and J lost 4 bases. The CDR3 length is 14 residues. CDR1 is MDHEN and CDR2 is SYDVKM in the germline V gene.

The chain links TRBV7-9 to TRBJ2-5; 10 nucleotides align to TRBD1. The V and J ends lost 4 bases and 1 base, in that order; junction bases with no gene match: 3. This CDR3 comprises 15 residues. The germline CDR1 and CDR2 sequences are SEHNR and FQNEAQ (reference sequence). CDR3 coding DNA: TGTGCCAGCAGCTCCCGGACAGGGGGCCAAGAGACCCAGTACTTC. Translated: CASSSRTGGQETQYF.

The count of this clone is one. CDR3 protein: CASSSGLVYEQYF. The CDR3 nucleotides are TGTGCCAGCAGCTCCGGACTAGTCTACGAGCAGTACTTC. The chain carries TRBV7-9 and TRBJ2-7; 7 nucleotides agree with TRBD2. After removal of 4 bases from V and 3 bases from J, the junction contained 3 bases not matched to a gene. Germline CDR1 and CDR2: SEHNR and FQNEAQ (reference sequence). The CDR3 is 13 amino acids.

The chain joins TRBV27 to TRBJ1-6; weak D call: TRBD1 (5 bases). Germline lookup yields CDR1 MNHEY and CDR2 SMNVEV (reference sequence). CDR3 length equals 15 residues. V was pared by 5 bases and J by 0 bases, with 8 bases between. In DNA form, the CDR3 reads TGTGCCAGCAGTATACAGGTCTCCTATAATTCACCCCTCCACTTT. Translating gives CASSIQVSYNSPLHF.

This chain links TRBV28 with TRBJ2-7, with 7 bases lining up with TRBD1. The V segment lost 6 bases and the J segment 5 bases; nucleotides outside the gene matches: 4. This CDR3 region has 12 residues. The germline V gene has CDR1 MDHEN and CDR2 SYDVKM. For the CDR3, the DNA is TGTGCCAGCAGAGGACAGGTCGACGAGCAGTACTTC. This encodes CASRGQVDEQYF.